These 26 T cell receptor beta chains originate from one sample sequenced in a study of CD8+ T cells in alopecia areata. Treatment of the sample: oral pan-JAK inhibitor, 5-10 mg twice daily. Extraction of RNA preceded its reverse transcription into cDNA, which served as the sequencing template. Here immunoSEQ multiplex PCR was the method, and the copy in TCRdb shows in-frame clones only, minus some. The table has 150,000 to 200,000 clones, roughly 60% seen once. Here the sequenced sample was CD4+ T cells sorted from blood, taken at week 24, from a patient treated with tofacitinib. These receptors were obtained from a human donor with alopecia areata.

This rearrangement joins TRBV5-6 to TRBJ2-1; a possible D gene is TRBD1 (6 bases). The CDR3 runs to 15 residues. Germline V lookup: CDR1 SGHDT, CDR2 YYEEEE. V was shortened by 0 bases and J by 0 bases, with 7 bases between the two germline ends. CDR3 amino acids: CASSLGGGSYNEQFF. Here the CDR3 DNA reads TGTGCCAGCAGCTTGGGAGGGGGCTCCTACAATGAGCAGTTCTTC.

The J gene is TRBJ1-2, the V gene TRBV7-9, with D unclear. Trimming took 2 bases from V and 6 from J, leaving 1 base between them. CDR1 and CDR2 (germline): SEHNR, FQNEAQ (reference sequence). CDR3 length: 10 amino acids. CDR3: CASSLNGYTF. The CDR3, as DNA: TGTGCCAGCAGCTTAAATGGCTACACCTTC.

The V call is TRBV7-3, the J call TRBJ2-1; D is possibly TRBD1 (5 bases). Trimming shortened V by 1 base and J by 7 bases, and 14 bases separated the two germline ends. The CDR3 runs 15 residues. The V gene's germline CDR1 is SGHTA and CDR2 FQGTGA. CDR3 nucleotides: TGTGCCAGCAGCTTAAATAGGCAGGGTGGGAATGAGCAGTTCTTC. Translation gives CASSLNRQGGNEQFF.

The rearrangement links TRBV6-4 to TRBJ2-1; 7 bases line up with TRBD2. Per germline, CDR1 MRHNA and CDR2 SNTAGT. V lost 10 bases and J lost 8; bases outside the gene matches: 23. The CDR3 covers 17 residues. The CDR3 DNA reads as TGTGCCACTCCCCTACCCCTGGTAGGGGAGGGCTTCGATGAGCAGTTCTTC. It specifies CATPLPLVGEGFDEQFF.

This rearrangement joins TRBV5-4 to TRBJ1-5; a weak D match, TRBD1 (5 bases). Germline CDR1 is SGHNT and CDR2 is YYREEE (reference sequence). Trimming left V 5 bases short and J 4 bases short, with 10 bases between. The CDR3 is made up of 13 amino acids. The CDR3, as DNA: TGTGCCAGCAGTCCGGACACAAATCAGCCCCAGCATTTT. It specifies CASSPDTNQPQHF.

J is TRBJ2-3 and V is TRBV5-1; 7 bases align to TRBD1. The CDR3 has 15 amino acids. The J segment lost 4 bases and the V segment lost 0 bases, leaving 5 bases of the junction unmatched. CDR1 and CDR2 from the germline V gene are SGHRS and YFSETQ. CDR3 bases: TGCGCCAGCAGCTTGGAGAGGGGGCAGGCAGATACGCAGTATTTT. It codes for CASSLERGQADTQYF.

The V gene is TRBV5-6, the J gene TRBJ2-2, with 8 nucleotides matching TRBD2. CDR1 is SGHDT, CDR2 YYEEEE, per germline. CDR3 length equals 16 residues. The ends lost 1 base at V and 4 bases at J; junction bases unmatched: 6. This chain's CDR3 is CASSLPSGSITGELFF. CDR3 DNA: TGTGCCAGCAGCTTGCCCAGCGGGAGTATCACCGGGGAGCTGTTTTTT.

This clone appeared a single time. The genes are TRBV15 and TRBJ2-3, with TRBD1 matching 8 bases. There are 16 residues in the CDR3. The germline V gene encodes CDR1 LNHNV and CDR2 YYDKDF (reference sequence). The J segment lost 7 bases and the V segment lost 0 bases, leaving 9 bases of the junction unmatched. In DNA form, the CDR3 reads TGTGCCACCAGCAGAGATCCCGGACAGGGTTCGAATACGCAGTATTTT. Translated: CATSRDPGQGSNTQYF.

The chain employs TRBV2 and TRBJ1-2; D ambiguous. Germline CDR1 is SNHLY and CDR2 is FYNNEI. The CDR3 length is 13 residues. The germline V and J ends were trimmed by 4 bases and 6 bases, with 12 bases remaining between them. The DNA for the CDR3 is TGTGCCAGCAGTGTCGGGCAGCGAGATGGCTACACCTTC. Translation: CASSVGQRDGYTF.

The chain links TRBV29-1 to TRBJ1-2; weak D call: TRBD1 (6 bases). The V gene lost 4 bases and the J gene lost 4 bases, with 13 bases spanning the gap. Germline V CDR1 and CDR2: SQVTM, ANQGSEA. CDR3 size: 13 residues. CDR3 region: CSVASTGLYGYTF. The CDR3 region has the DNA TGCAGCGTTGCCTCGACAGGCCTCTATGGCTACACCTTC.

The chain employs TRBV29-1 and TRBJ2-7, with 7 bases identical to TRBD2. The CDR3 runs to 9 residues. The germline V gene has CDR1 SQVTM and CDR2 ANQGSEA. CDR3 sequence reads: CSVDSRGGV. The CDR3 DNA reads TGCAGCGTCGACAGCCGCGGGGGAGTC.

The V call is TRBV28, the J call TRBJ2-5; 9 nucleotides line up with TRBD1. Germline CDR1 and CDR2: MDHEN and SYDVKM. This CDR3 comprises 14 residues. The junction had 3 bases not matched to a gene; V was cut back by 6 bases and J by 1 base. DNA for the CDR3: TGTGCCAGCAGGGTGACAGGGGGCCAAGAGACCCAGTACTTC. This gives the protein CASRVTGGQETQYF.

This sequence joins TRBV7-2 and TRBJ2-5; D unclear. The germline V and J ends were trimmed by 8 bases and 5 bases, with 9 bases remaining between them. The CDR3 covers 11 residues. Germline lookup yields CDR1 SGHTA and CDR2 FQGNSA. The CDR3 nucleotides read TGTGCCAGCGGCGAAGCGGAGACCCAGTACTTC. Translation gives CASGEAETQYF. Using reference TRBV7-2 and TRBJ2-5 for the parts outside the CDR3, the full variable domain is GAGVSQSPSNKVTEKGKDVELRCDPISGHTALYWYRQSLGQGLEFLIYFQGNSAPDKSGLPSDRFSAERTGGSVSTLTIQRTQQEDSAVYLCASGEAETQYFGPGTRLLVL.

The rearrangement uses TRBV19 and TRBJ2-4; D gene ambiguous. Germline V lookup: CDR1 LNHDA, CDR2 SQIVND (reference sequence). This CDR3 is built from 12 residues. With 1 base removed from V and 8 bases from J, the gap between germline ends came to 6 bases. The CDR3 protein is CASSIGDHIQYF. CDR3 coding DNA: TGTGCCAGTAGTATAGGGGATCACATTCAGTACTTC.

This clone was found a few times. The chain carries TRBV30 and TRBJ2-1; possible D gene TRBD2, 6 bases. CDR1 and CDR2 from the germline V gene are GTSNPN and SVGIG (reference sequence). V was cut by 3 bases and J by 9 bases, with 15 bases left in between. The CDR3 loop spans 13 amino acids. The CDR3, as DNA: TGTGCCTGGAGAGGATCGGGAGAGGGTGAGCAGTTCTTC. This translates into CAWRGSGEGEQFF.

Here the CDR3 reads CASSERLAPNNEQFF. The CDR3 bases are TGCGCCAGCAGCGAGAGACTAGCGCCCAACAATGAGCAGTTCTTC. The gene calls are TRBV5-1 and TRBJ2-1; TRBD2 matches at 8 bases. Looked up from germline, CDR1 is SGHRS and CDR2 is YFSETQ. The CDR3 totals 15 residues. V shed 4 bases and J 5 bases; nucleotides not matched to a gene: 8.

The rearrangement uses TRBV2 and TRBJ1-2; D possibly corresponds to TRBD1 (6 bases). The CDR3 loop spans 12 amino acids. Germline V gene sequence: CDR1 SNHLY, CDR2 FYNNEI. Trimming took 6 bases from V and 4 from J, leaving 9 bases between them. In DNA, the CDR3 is TGTGCCAGCAGCGCGGACAGCTATGGCTACACCTTC. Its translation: CASSADSYGYTF.

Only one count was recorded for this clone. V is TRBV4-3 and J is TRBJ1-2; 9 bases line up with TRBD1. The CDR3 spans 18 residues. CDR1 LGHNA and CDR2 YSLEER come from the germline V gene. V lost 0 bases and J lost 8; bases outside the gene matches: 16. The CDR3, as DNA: TGCGCCAGCAGCCAAGAGATCGTGAGGTGGGGACAGGGAACAGGCTACACCTTC. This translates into CASSQEIVRWGQGTGYTF.

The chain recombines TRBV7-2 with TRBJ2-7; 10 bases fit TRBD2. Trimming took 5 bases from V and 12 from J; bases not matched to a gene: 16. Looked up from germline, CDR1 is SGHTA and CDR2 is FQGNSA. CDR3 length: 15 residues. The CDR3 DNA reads TGTGCCAGCAGCCCCGGACTAGCGGATGATAAACCGACGTACTTC. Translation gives CASSPGLADDKPTYF.

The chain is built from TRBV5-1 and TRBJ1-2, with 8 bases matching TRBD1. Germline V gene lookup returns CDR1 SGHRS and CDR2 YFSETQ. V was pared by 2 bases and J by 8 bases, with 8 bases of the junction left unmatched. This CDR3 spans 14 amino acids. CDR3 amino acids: CASSFLQGADGYTF. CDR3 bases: TGCGCCAGCAGCTTTCTTCAGGGGGCGGACGGCTACACCTTC.

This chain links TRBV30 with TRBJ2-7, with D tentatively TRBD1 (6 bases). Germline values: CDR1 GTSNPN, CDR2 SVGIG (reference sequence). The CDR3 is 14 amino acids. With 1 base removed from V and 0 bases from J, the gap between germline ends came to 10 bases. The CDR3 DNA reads TGTGCCTGGAGTGGACAGGAAAGCTCCTACGAGCAGTACTTC. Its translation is CAWSGQESSYEQYF. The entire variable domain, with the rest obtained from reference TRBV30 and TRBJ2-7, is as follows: SQTIHQWPATLVQPVGSPLSLECTVEGTSNPNLYWYRQAAGRGLQLLFYSVGIGQISSEVPQNLSASRPQDRQFILSSKKLLLSDSGFYLCAWSGQESSYEQYFGPGTRLTVT.

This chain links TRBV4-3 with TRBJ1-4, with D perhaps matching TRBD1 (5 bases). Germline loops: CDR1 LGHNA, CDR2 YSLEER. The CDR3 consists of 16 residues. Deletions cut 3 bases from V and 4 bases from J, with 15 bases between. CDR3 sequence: CASSQASKRGNEKLFF. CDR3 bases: TGCGCCAGCAGCCAGGCATCGAAGAGGGGTAATGAAAAACTGTTTTTT.

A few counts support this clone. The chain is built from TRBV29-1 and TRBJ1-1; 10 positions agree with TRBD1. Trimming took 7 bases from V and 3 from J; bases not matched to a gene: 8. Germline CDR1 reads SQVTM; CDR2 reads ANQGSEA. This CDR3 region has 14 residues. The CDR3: CSASGGTGDTEAFF. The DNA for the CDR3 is TGCAGCGCCAGTGGGGGGACAGGGGACACTGAAGCTTTCTTT.

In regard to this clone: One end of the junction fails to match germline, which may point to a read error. As DNA, the CDR3 is TGTGCCATCAGTCCAGTCGACAGGGAGCTGAACTTC. It specifies CAISPVDRELNF. The chain joins TRBV10-3 to TRBJ2-7, with 7 bases aligning to TRBD1. CDR1 and CDR2 from the germline V gene are ENHRY and SYGVKD. The CDR3 contains 12 residues.

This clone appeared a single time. CDR3 sequence reads: CASSARTGNTGELFF. The CDR3, as DNA: TGTGCCAGCAGCGCTCGGACAGGGAACACCGGGGAGCTGTTTTTT. The chain is built from TRBV13 and TRBJ2-2; 7 bases are shared with TRBD1. Germline V gene lookup returns CDR1 PRHDT and CDR2 FYEKMQ (reference sequence). V trimming: 5 bases; J trimming: 1 base; junction bases outside the gene matches: 4. The CDR3 covers 15 residues.

The CDR3 loop is CASRSGWGYGYTF. The CDR3 region has the DNA TGTGCCAGTAGGTCGGGTTGGGGCTATGGCTACACCTTC. V and J are TRBV19 and TRBJ1-2, with D hard to call. The CDR3 length is 13 residues. V lost 6 bases to trimming and J lost 4 bases, with 12 bases between them. In germline, CDR1 is LNHDA, CDR2 SQIVND (reference sequence).